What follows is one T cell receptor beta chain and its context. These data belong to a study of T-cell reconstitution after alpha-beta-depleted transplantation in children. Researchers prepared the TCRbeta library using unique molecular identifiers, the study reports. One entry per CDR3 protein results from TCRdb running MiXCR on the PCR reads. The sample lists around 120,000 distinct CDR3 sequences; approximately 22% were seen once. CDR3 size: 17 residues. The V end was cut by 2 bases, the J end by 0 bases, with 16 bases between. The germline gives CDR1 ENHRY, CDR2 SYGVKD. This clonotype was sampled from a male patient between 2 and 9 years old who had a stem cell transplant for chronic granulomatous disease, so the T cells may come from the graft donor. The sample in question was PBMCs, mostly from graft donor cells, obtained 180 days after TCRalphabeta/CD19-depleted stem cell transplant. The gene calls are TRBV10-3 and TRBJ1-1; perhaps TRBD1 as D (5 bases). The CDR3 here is CAISEGYTGFMNTEAFF. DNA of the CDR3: TGTGCCATCAGTGAGGGGTATACAGGATTTATGAACACTGAAGCTTTCTTT.